The rows below give T cell receptor beta chains drawn from one sample of a study of T cells after yellow fever vaccination. TCRdb analysed the 5' RACE reads with MiXCR anew, one entry per CDR3 protein. The data hold approximately 110,000 distinct CDR3 sequences, with 7.4% observed a single time. Here the sequenced sample was CD4+ T cells sorted from PBMCs, taken around 10 days after the first yellow fever vaccination. The receptors were gathered from a man younger than 30 who received the YFV17D yellow fever vaccine. The CDR3 runs from the conserved cysteine through the conserved F or W. A D gene is named only where the DNA matches it firmly. A clone size is listed for some rows: how often the clone was seen (once, few, many), or a class if it is expanded.

CDR3aa,CDR3nt,v_gene,d_gene,j_gene,abundance
CASSEGGPADTQYF,TGCGCCAGCAGCGAGGGGGGGCCCGCAGATACGCAGTATTTT,TRBV5-1,NA,TRBJ2-3,NA
CAIKSGWTGDTEAFF,TGTGCCATCAAGTCTGGGTGGACAGGGGACACTGAAGCTTTCTTT,TRBV10-3,TRBD1,TRBJ1-1,many
CASSQAAGNTGELFF,TGTGCCAGCAGCCAAGCGGCGGGGAACACCGGGGAGCTGTTTTTT,TRBV3-1,NA,TRBJ2-2,many
CASSQRGHGNQPQHF,TGTGCCAGCAGTCAACGGGGGCATGGCAATCAGCCCCAGCATTTT,TRBV6-1,NA,TRBJ1-5,few
CASSRGLAGTDTQYF,TGTGCCAGCAGCCGTGGACTAGCGGGCACAGATACGCAGTATTTT,TRBV7-3,TRBD2,TRBJ2-3,many
CASRGYTGELFF,TGTGCCAGCAGGGGCTACACCGGGGAGCTGTTTTTT,TRBV6-5,NA,TRBJ2-2,many
CASSLAHGAGYEQYF,TGTGCCAGCAGTTTAGCGCACGGGGCCGGATACGAGCAGTACTTC,TRBV12-3/TRBV12-4,NA,TRBJ2-7,many
CASSLRSAGWDTEAFF,TGCGCCAGCAGCTTGAGGTCAGCAGGGTGGGACACTGAAGCTTTCTTT,TRBV5-1,NA,TRBJ1-1,many
CASSWAGPIQETQYF,TGTGCCAGCAGTTGGGCAGGGCCGATCCAAGAGACCCAGTACTTC,TRBV6-5,NA,TRBJ2-5,many
CASSPRGPFLGTDTQYF,TGTGCCAGCAGCCCCCGGGGGCCCTTCCTGGGCACAGATACGCAGTATTTT,TRBV6-5,NA,TRBJ2-3,many
CATLGANVLTF,TGTGCCACCCTAGGGGCCAACGTCCTGACTTTC,TRBV2,NA,TRBJ2-6,many
CASSLDAANTEAFF,TGCGCCAGCAGCTTGGACGCAGCGAACACTGAAGCTTTCTTT,TRBV5-1,NA,TRBJ1-1,few
CASSPSGLAGRETQYF,TGTGCCAGCAGTCCCTCGGGACTAGCGGGGCGTGAGACCCAGTACTTC,TRBV12-3/TRBV12-4,TRBD2,TRBJ2-5,many
CASSDYGRFMNTEAFF,TGTGCCAGCAGTGATTATGGGAGGTTCATGAACACTGAAGCTTTCTTT,TRBV2,NA,TRBJ1-1,many
CASSLALVNQPQHF,TGTGCCAGCAGCTTAGCGCTGGTTAATCAGCCCCAGCATTTT,TRBV7-2,NA,TRBJ1-5,many
CASRRDTEAFF,TGTGCCAGCAGGAGGGACACTGAAGCTTTCTTT,TRBV5-6,NA,TRBJ1-1,many
CASSPRVNSGGVDNEQFF,TGTGCCAGCTCACCACGCGTGAATAGCGGGGGAGTAGACAATGAGCAGTTCTTC,TRBV18,TRBD2,TRBJ2-1,many
CASSFNDQGGYTF,TGTGCCAGCAGCTTCAACGATCAGGGCGGCTACACCTTC,TRBV7-2,NA,TRBJ1-2,many
CASSRLAGLYTQYF,TGTGCCAGCAGCCGACTAGCGGGGCTATATACGCAGTATTTT,TRBV2,TRBD2,TRBJ2-3,many
CASSLLAEETQYF,TGTGCCAGCAGCCTACTAGCGGAAGAGACCCAGTACTTC,TRBV12-3/TRBV12-4,TRBD2,TRBJ2-5,many
CASSLWMGGYTF,TGTGCCAGCAGCTTGTGGATGGGTGGCTACACCTTC,TRBV5-5,NA,TRBJ1-2,few
CASSYSIGQGGRANVLTF,TGTGCCAGCAGTTACTCGATTGGACAGGGTGGTCGGGCCAACGTCCTGACTTTC,TRBV6-5,TRBD1,TRBJ2-6,many
CSACRGDPRDEQYF,TGCAGTGCTTGCCGAGGAGACCCTAGGGACGAGCAGTACTTC,TRBV20-1,NA,TRBJ2-7,many
CASSQEGVGTEAFF,TGTGCCAGCAGCCAGGAGGGGGTTGGCACTGAAGCTTTCTTT,TRBV7-2,NA,TRBJ1-1,many
CASSLEGGQETQYF,TGCGCCAGCAGCTTGGAGGGGGGGCAAGAGACCCAGTACTTC,TRBV5-1,NA,TRBJ2-5,many
CASSSKRGGSTDTQYF,TGCGCCAGCAGCTCCAAACGGGGCGGGAGCACAGATACGCAGTATTTT,TRBV4-3,NA,TRBJ2-3,many
CASSLNPWTGKETQYF,TGTGCCAGCAGCCTTAATCCGTGGACAGGGAAAGAGACCCAGTACTTC,TRBV27,TRBD1,TRBJ2-5,many
CASSRPGQYNSPLHF,TGTGCCAGCAGCCGACCGGGACAGTATAATTCACCCCTCCACTTT,TRBV4-2,TRBD1,TRBJ1-6,few
CASSQGHQTEAFF,TGTGCCAGCAGCCAGGGACATCAGACTGAAGCTTTCTTT,TRBV7-3,NA,TRBJ1-1,many
CASSFLVATDRGENIQYF,TGTGCCAGCAGTTTTTTAGTGGCAACGGACAGGGGCGAAAACATTCAGTACTTC,TRBV28,TRBD1,TRBJ2-4,many
CASSLTGGVYNEQFF,TGTGCCAGCAGCTTAACAGGGGGGGTCTACAATGAGCAGTTCTTC,TRBV7-2,NA,TRBJ2-1,many
CATSPMTGGNNEQFF,TGTGCCACCAGCCCAATGACGGGGGGGAACAATGAGCAGTTCTTC,TRBV15,TRBD2,TRBJ2-1,few
CASSLFTAGELFF,TGTGCCAGCAGCCTATTTACCGCCGGGGAGCTGTTTTTT,TRBV7-2,NA,TRBJ2-2,many
CASSIRLAAYNEQFF,TGTGCCAGTAGTATCAGGCTAGCGGCCTACAATGAGCAGTTCTTC,TRBV19,TRBD2,TRBJ2-1,many
CAISEDHYTDTQYF,TGTGCCATCAGTGAAGACCACTACACAGATACGCAGTATTTT,TRBV10-3,NA,TRBJ2-3,many
CASSLHEQPDTQYF,TGTGCCAGCAGTTTGCACGAGCAGCCAGATACGCAGTATTTT,TRBV27,NA,TRBJ2-3,many
CASSQEGRGVDGYTF,TGTGCCAGCAGCCAAGAGGGCAGGGGGGTCGATGGCTACACCTTC,TRBV4-2,TRBD1,TRBJ1-2,many
CSATSGERANEQFF,TGCAGTGCTACTAGCGGGGAGCGGGCCAATGAGCAGTTCTTC,TRBV20-1,TRBD2,TRBJ2-1,many
CASSFDRTDTQYF,TGTGCCAGCAGCTTCGACCGCACAGATACGCAGTATTTT,TRBV5-4,NA,TRBJ2-3,NA
CASSSTSGANMNTEAFF,TGTGCCAGCAGCTCGACCTCAGGTGCAAATATGAACACTGAAGCTTTCTTT,TRBV7-9,NA,TRBJ1-1,many
CSARDSTSYYGYTF,TGCAGTGCTAGAGATAGTACCAGTTACTATGGCTACACCTTC,TRBV20-1,NA,TRBJ1-2,many
CASSESPPYDEQFF,TGTGCCAGCAGTGAATCCCCCCCCTACGATGAGCAGTTCTTC,TRBV2,NA,TRBJ2-1,many
CASSLGNGGDEAFF,TGTGCCAGCAGCTTAGGGAATGGAGGGGATGAAGCTTTCTTT,TRBV7-9,NA,TRBJ1-1,few
CASSYSSSSYGYTF,TGTGCCAGCAGTTACTCGAGCAGTTCCTATGGCTACACCTTC,TRBV6-2/TRBV6-3,NA,TRBJ1-2,NA
CASSNRDRGPNTGELFF,TGCGCCAGCAGTAACCGGGACAGGGGGCCAAACACCGGGGAGCTGTTTTTT,TRBV10-1,TRBD1,TRBJ2-2,many
CSATRVSNQPQHF,TGCAGTGCTACTAGAGTTAGCAATCAGCCCCAGCATTTT,TRBV20-1,NA,TRBJ1-5,many
CASSIGEDQPQHF,TGTGCCAGTAGTATTGGCGAAGATCAGCCCCAGCATTTT,TRBV19,NA,TRBJ1-5,few
CASSPIQGAFNGNTIYF,TGTGCCAGCTCACCAATACAGGGGGCGTTCAATGGAAACACCATATATTTT,TRBV18,TRBD1,TRBJ1-3,few